Listed below are T cell receptor beta chains from one sample, sequenced in a study of cytomegalovirus exposure and HLA in healthy donors. Assay: immunoSEQ multiplex PCR; the TCRdb copy retains only in-frame clones and omits some. The data contain more than 200,000 clones, roughly 80% of them singletons. Sequences were obtained from PBMCs. These receptors were obtained from a man in his forties in good health and CMV-seropositive. Both conserved end residues are part of each CDR3. The D gene is left open where the match is weak. Expanded clones are given a class, and other clones once, few, many or no size at all.

v_gene: TRBV5-6
d_gene: TRBD2
j_gene: TRBJ2-3
abundance: once
CDR3nt: TGTGCCAGCAGCTTAAAAGGGACTAGTGGGTTCACAGATACGCAGTATTTT
CDR3aa: CASSLKGTSGFTDTQYF

v_gene: TRBV7-8
d_gene: TRBD2
j_gene: TRBJ2-3
abundance: NA
CDR3nt: TGTGCCAGCAGCTTAAGGGGGGGACTAGCGGGAGGGCCCGGCTTAACAGATACGCAGTATTTT
CDR3aa: CASSLRGGLAGGPGLTDTQYF

v_gene: TRBV6-5
d_gene: NA
j_gene: TRBJ1-5
abundance: NA
CDR3nt: TGTGCCAGCAGTTACTCTGGGGCCTTGGGGAATCAGCCCCAGCATTTT
CDR3aa: CASSYSGALGNQPQHF

v_gene: TRBV5-1
d_gene: TRBD2
j_gene: TRBJ2-1
abundance: NA
CDR3nt: TGCGCCAGCAGCGGCCCAACTAGCGGACCCTACAATGAGCAGTTCTTC
CDR3aa: CASSGPTSGPYNEQFF

v_gene: TRBV7-9
d_gene: TRBD1
j_gene: TRBJ2-1
abundance: NA
CDR3nt: TGTGCCAGCAGCTCCGGGACAGGGGGCGCGTGGAATGAGCAGTTCTTC
CDR3aa: CASSSGTGGAWNEQFF

v_gene: TRBV18
d_gene: NA
j_gene: TRBJ1-1
abundance: NA
CDR3nt: TGTGCCAGCTCAGCCCGGGGGGGTTTGAGCACTGAAGCTTTCTTT
CDR3aa: CASSARGGLSTEAFF

v_gene: TRBV18
d_gene: NA
j_gene: TRBJ2-5
abundance: NA
CDR3nt: TGTGCCAGCTCACCACGGGCAGGGTACCAAGAGACCCAGTACTTC
CDR3aa: CASSPRAGYQETQYF

v_gene: TRBV4-2
d_gene: TRBD2
j_gene: TRBJ2-3
abundance: NA
CDR3nt: TGTGCCAGCAGCCAAGTAGCGGGAGAAGCGGATACGCAGTATTTT
CDR3aa: CASSQVAGEADTQYF

v_gene: TRBV10-1
d_gene: NA
j_gene: TRBJ1-1
abundance: once
CDR3nt: TGCGCCAGCAGTGACGGGACTGAAGCTTTCTTT
CDR3aa: CASSDGTEAFF

v_gene: TRBV9
d_gene: TRBD1
j_gene: TRBJ2-6
abundance: NA
CDR3nt: TGTGCCAGCAGCGTAGGGACAGGATTTTACTCTGGGGCCAACGTCCTGACTTTC
CDR3aa: CASSVGTGFYSGANVLTF

v_gene: TRBV7-9
d_gene: NA
j_gene: TRBJ2-7
abundance: NA
CDR3nt: TGTGCCAGCAGTCGGGGTAGCTACGAGCAGTACTTC
CDR3aa: CASSRGSYEQYF

v_gene: TRBV29-1
d_gene: NA
j_gene: TRBJ1-2
abundance: NA
CDR3nt: TGCAGCGTTGATCACGGACAGCGCTATGGCTACACCTTC
CDR3aa: CSVDHGQRYGYTF

v_gene: TRBV2
d_gene: NA
j_gene: TRBJ2-3
abundance: NA
CDR3nt: TGTGCCAGCAGTGAAGAGGGGGGAGGGGTAGTAGATACGCAGTATTTT
CDR3aa: CASSEEGGGVVDTQYF

v_gene: TRBV6-1
d_gene: TRBD1
j_gene: TRBJ2-1
abundance: NA
CDR3nt: TGTGCCAGCAGGCCGGGACAGAGGATGGATGAGCAGTTCTTC
CDR3aa: CASRPGQRMDEQFF

v_gene: TRBV19
d_gene: NA
j_gene: TRBJ1-1
abundance: NA
CDR3nt: TGTGCCAGTAGTATAGATCCGACAGCAGCAGCTTTCTTT
CDR3aa: CASSIDPTAAAFF

v_gene: TRBV6-6
d_gene: NA
j_gene: TRBJ1-5
abundance: NA
CDR3nt: TGTGCCAGCAGTTACGCGGGAGATAGCAATCAGCCCCAGCATTTT
CDR3aa: CASSYAGDSNQPQHF

v_gene: TRBV2
d_gene: TRBD2
j_gene: TRBJ2-4
abundance: NA
CDR3nt: TGTGCCAGCAGTGTGGAGGGACTAGCTGCGAAAAACATTCAGTACTTC
CDR3aa: CASSVEGLAAKNIQYF

v_gene: TRBV28
d_gene: TRBD1
j_gene: TRBJ2-5
abundance: NA
CDR3nt: TGTGCCAGCAGTTTATCAGGGGGTTTCCAAGAGACCCAGTACTTC
CDR3aa: CASSLSGGFQETQYF

v_gene: TRBV7-3
d_gene: TRBD2
j_gene: TRBJ2-1
abundance: NA
CDR3nt: TGTGCCAGCTCGCTAGCGGGAGTTGTCACTGAGCAGTTCTTC
CDR3aa: CASSLAGVVTEQFF

v_gene: TRBV5-1
d_gene: NA
j_gene: TRBJ2-5
abundance: NA
CDR3nt: TGCGCCAGCAGTCCCGGGGGAGCGGGTCGGTCGTCCGTGGAGACCCAGTACTTC
CDR3aa: CASSPGGAGRSSVETQYF

v_gene: TRBV27
d_gene: TRBD1
j_gene: TRBJ1-2
abundance: NA
CDR3nt: TGTGCCAGCAGTTTGGGACAGGGGGCGGTTTATGGCTACACCTTC
CDR3aa: CASSLGQGAVYGYTF

v_gene: TRBV5-4
d_gene: TRBD1
j_gene: TRBJ1-5
abundance: NA
CDR3nt: TGTGCCAGCAGTTCGGACAGGGGGCCTGTTCAGCCCCAGCATTTT
CDR3aa: CASSSDRGPVQPQHF

v_gene: TRBV6-5
d_gene: NA
j_gene: TRBJ2-5
abundance: NA
CDR3nt: TGTGCCAGCAGCCGAGGGACATTCCAAGAGACCCAGTACTTC
CDR3aa: CASSRGTFQETQYF

v_gene: TRBV19
d_gene: TRBD2
j_gene: TRBJ2-2
abundance: NA
CDR3nt: TGTGCCAGTAGTCCTACGGGACTAGCCGGGGAGCTGTTTTTT
CDR3aa: CASSPTGLAGELFF

v_gene: TRBV27
d_gene: TRBD1
j_gene: TRBJ1-6
abundance: NA
CDR3nt: TGTGCCAGCAGTTTTACAGGGGCAGTTCGAAGGAGGTATTCACCCCTCCACTTT
CDR3aa: CASSFTGAVRRRYSPLHF

v_gene: TRBV29-1
d_gene: NA
j_gene: TRBJ2-3
abundance: NA
CDR3nt: TGCAGCGTTGGACGGGACATGGGTACAGATACGCAGTATTTT
CDR3aa: CSVGRDMGTDTQYF

v_gene: TRBV19
d_gene: NA
j_gene: TRBJ2-2
abundance: NA
CDR3nt: TGTGCCAGTAGTACTGACTTCGAAGAGAGCGCCGGGGAGCTGTTTTTT
CDR3aa: CASSTDFEESAGELFF

v_gene: TRBV5-5
d_gene: NA
j_gene: TRBJ1-2
abundance: NA
CDR3nt: TGTGCCAGCAGCCCACAGGGAAACTATGGCTACACCTTC
CDR3aa: CASSPQGNYGYTF

v_gene: TRBV19
d_gene: NA
j_gene: TRBJ1-5
abundance: NA
CDR3nt: TGTGCCAGTAGTCGGAGCAATCAGCCCCAGCATTTT
CDR3aa: CASSRSNQPQHF

v_gene: TRBV5-4
d_gene: NA
j_gene: TRBJ2-3
abundance: NA
CDR3nt: TGTGCCAGCAGCTTTCCACCGGGACACACTAGCACAGATACGCAGTATTTT
CDR3aa: CASSFPPGHTSTDTQYF

v_gene: TRBV9
d_gene: TRBD1
j_gene: TRBJ1-1
abundance: once
CDR3nt: TGTGCCAGCAGCGTTTCCGGGACAGGGGAGTGTGAAGCTTTCTTT
CDR3aa: CASSVSGTGECEAFF